This paragraph covers one TCR beta chain sequence. This record belongs to a study of T cell responses to AZD1222 COVID-19 vaccine. Profiled with immunoSEQ multiplex PCR; TCRdb holds only in-frame clones, not every one. The sample yields about 140,000 clones, nearly 95% seen once. The CDR3 runs to 16 residues. V lost 5 bases and J 1 base, leaving 18 bases between the germline ends. The V gene's germline CDR1 is SGHAT and CDR2 FQNNGV. The sequencing here drew on peripheral blood, taken 28 days after the second AZD1222 dose. The sequence came from an adult who received the AZD1222 COVID-19 vaccine. The chain recombines TRBV11-2 with TRBJ2-7; D is perhaps TRBD1 (5 bases). In nucleotides, the CDR3 is TGTGCCAGCAGCCCTCTCCGCAGGGTAAAATCCTACGAGCAGTACTTC. Protein: CASSPLRRVKSYEQYF.